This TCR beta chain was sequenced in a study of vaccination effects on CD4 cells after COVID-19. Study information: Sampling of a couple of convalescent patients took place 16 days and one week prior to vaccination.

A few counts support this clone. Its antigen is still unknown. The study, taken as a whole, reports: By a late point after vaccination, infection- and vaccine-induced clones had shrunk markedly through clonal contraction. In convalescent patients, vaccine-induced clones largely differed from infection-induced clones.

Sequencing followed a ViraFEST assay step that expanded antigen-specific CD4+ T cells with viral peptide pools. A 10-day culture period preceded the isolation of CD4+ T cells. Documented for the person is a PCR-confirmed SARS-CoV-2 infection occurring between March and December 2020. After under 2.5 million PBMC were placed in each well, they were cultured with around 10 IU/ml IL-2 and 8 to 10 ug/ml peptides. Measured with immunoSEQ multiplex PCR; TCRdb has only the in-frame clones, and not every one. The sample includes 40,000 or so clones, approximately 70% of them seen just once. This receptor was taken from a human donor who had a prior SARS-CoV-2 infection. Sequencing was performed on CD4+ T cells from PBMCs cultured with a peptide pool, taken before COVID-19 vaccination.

The CDR3 here is CASSIAGANYEQYF. In DNA, the CDR3 is TGTGCCAGTAGTATAGCGGGAGCGAACTACGAGCAGTACTTC. The chain carries TRBV19 and TRBJ2-7; the D gene is possibly TRBD2 (6 bases). The V and J ends lost 1 base and 3 bases respectively, with 10 bases between them. CDR1 and CDR2 from the germline V gene are LNHDA and SQIVND (reference sequence). The CDR3 covers 14 residues.